Listed below are T cell receptor beta chains from one sample, sequenced in a study of patients and donors after allogeneic stem cell transplantation. TCRdb recomputed calls from the RT-PCR reads with MiXCR, one row per CDR3 protein. The table includes roughly 940,000 distinct CDR3 sequences, more than 15% detected once. Sequences were obtained from blood, either unsorted or a sorted T cell fraction (not recorded which). Receptor source: a human donor who was either an allogeneic HSCT recipient or a stem cell or donor lymphocyte infusion donor (not recorded which). It is not recorded whose cells these are; they may come from a transplant donor. CDR3s include the opening cysteine and the closing phenylalanine or tryptophan. Clone size is stated in some rows and not others, as once, few, many or a class when expanded.

size	V	J	CDR3
NA	TRBV7-2	TRBJ2-4	CASSLATGNGAKNIQYF
NA	TRBV9	TRBJ2-5	CASSVAPGGLEETQYF
NA	TRBV30	TRBJ2-1	CAWSPAGAQFF
few	TRBV12-3/TRBV12-4	TRBJ1-2	CASTQGGGGYTF
few	TRBV6-5	TRBJ1-6	CASSYGQGSSPLHF
few	TRBV11-3	TRBJ1-1	CASSPELRSLEAFF
few	TRBV27	TRBJ2-3	CASSFTSADTQYF
NA	TRBV3-1	TRBJ2-1	CASSQQGGNEQFF
NA	TRBV4-1	TRBJ1-6	CASKGSGGGGYNSPLHF
few	TRBV29-1	TRBJ2-1	CSVPSGSPYNEQFF
NA	TRBV11-3	TRBJ2-7	CASSLQLGQGPYEQYF
NA	TRBV12-3/TRBV12-4	TRBJ1-1	CASTTDRGYTEAFF
many	TRBV20-1	TRBJ2-1	CSAMMRGAINEQFF
many	TRBV12-3/TRBV12-4	TRBJ2-1	CASSSSGTKVGEQFF
few	TRBV9	TRBJ2-2	CASSERDRNTGELFF
few	TRBV3-1	TRBJ1-2	CASMGAINYGYTF
NA	TRBV5-1	TRBJ2-1	CASSLWDRNYNEQFF
many	TRBV4-2	TRBJ1-2	CASSQKTPANYGYTF